This is a list of T cell receptor beta chains from one sample in a study of lymphopenia after photon versus proton radiotherapy. Some clones are missing from TCRdb's copy, which holds only in-frame ones; the method was immunoSEQ multiplex PCR. This sample carries some 38,000 clones, around 90% of them seen once, and the ten largest clones take roughly 15%. The source was peripheral blood, collected from a patient treated with photon-based radiotherapy. These receptors were taken from a man aged 55 to 70 with cholangiocarcinoma. Each CDR3 is given with its conserved first and last residue. The order of the fields is D gene, J gene, V gene, clone size, CDR3 protein, CDR3 DNA. D genes are given only for firm matches. The listing skips clone size in some rows; elsewhere it reads once, few, many or a size class.

d_gene: TRBD1
j_gene: TRBJ2-7
v_gene: TRBV28
abundance: .
CDR3aa: CASSRGQPYEQYF
CDR3nt: TGTGCCAGCAGTCGGGGACAGCCCTACGAGCAGTACTTC

d_gene: TRBD1
j_gene: TRBJ1-5
v_gene: TRBV5-5
abundance: .
CDR3aa: CASSRWDRGDQPQHF
CDR3nt: TGTGCCAGCAGCCGTTGGGACAGGGGTGATCAGCCCCAGCATTTT

d_gene: .
j_gene: TRBJ2-5
v_gene: TRBV28
abundance: .
CDR3aa: CASSLLPETQYF
CDR3nt: TGTGCCAGCAGTTTACTTCCCGAGACCCAGTACTTC

d_gene: .
j_gene: TRBJ2-1
v_gene: TRBV19
abundance: .
CDR3aa: CASSIGRNNEQFF
CDR3nt: TGTGCCAGTAGTATAGGACGAAACAATGAGCAGTTCTTC

d_gene: TRBD1
j_gene: TRBJ2-2
v_gene: TRBV28
abundance: .
CDR3aa: CASSLFVGTGIANTGELFF
CDR3nt: TGTGCCAGCAGTTTATTTGTCGGGACAGGGATCGCGAACACCGGGGAGCTGTTTTTT

d_gene: .
j_gene: TRBJ2-3
v_gene: TRBV28
abundance: .
CDR3aa: CASSHLEFRADTQYF
CDR3nt: TGTGCCAGCAGCCACCTAGAATTCCGGGCAGATACGCAGTATTTT

d_gene: .
j_gene: TRBJ1-2
v_gene: TRBV6-1
abundance: .
CDR3aa: CASSAPPGQRSYGYTF
CDR3nt: TGTGCCAGCAGTGCCCCTCCGGGACAACGGAGCTATGGCTACACCTTC

d_gene: TRBD1
j_gene: TRBJ1-1
v_gene: TRBV27
abundance: once
CDR3aa: CASRGTGQGVFLSYFAGEAFF
CDR3nt: TGTGCCAGCAGGGGAACGGGACAGGGCGTTTTCCTAAGTTACTTTGCGGGTGAAGCTTTCTTT

d_gene: .
j_gene: TRBJ1-6
v_gene: TRBV6-5
abundance: .
CDR3aa: CASNTGTRNSPLHF
CDR3nt: TGTGCCAGCAATACCGGGACCCGGAATTCACCCCTCCACTTT

d_gene: .
j_gene: TRBJ2-5
v_gene: TRBV6-1
abundance: .
CDR3aa: CASSVEETQYF
CDR3nt: TGTGCCAGCAGTGTGGAAGAGACCCAGTACTTC

d_gene: TRBD2
j_gene: TRBJ2-1
v_gene: TRBV19
abundance: .
CDR3aa: CASMGTSKSYEQFF
CDR3nt: TGTGCCAGTATGGGGACTAGTAAAAGTTATGAGCAGTTCTTC

d_gene: TRBD2
j_gene: TRBJ2-1
v_gene: TRBV28
abundance: .
CDR3aa: CASSLLTPGGSDEQFF
CDR3nt: TGTGCCAGCAGTCTACTTACCCCGGGGGGGTCGGATGAGCAGTTCTTC

d_gene: .
j_gene: TRBJ1-5
v_gene: TRBV18
abundance: .
CDR3aa: CASSPGGNQPQHF
CDR3nt: TGTGCCAGCTCACCCGGGGGCAATCAGCCCCAGCATTTT

d_gene: .
j_gene: TRBJ2-5
v_gene: TRBV10-2
abundance: .
CDR3aa: CASRAGGGETQYF
CDR3nt: TGCGCCAGCAGGGCCGGGGGTGGAGAGACCCAGTACTTC

d_gene: .
j_gene: TRBJ1-1
v_gene: TRBV19
abundance: few
CDR3aa: CASSIAQVNTEAFF
CDR3nt: TGTGCCAGTAGTATTGCCCAAGTGAACACTGAAGCTTTCTTT

d_gene: .
j_gene: TRBJ2-7
v_gene: TRBV7-2
abundance: .
CDR3aa: CASSWSWQGHYEQYF
CDR3nt: TGTGCCAGCAGCTGGTCGTGGCAGGGTCATTACGAGCAGTACTTC

d_gene: .
j_gene: TRBJ2-3
v_gene: TRBV18
abundance: .
CDR3aa: CASSPRKADVTTSTDTQYF
CDR3nt: TGTGCCAGCTCACCACGGAAAGCAGACGTTACCACTAGCACAGATACGCAGTATTTT

d_gene: .
j_gene: TRBJ2-2
v_gene: TRBV11-3
abundance: .
CDR3aa: CASSFRGAGTGELFF
CDR3nt: TGTGCCAGCAGCTTCCGGGGGGCGGGCACCGGGGAGCTGTTTTTT